This entry lists 21 T cell receptor beta chains sequenced from one sample in a study of CD8+CD57+ T cells in acquired aplastic anemia. Profiling that covered TCR beta VDJ and CDR3 relied on genomic DNA as its template. A single record per CDR3 protein comes from TCRdb applying MiXCR to the reads. This repertoire shows under 200,000 distinct CDR3 sequences, less than 60% found once; its top ten account for about 1.8%. Patients chosen for sequencing had shown CD8+CD57+ cell expansion by flow cytometry. Sequences were obtained from sorted CD4+, CD8+, or CD8+CD57+ T cells (not recorded which) from PBMCs. These receptors were collected from a human donor with aplastic anemia.

The CDR3 sequence is CASSQRENHNEKLFF. CDR3 DNA sequence: TGTGCCAGTAGCCAAAGGGAAAATCATAATGAAAAACTGTTTTTT. The rearrangement joins TRBV19 to TRBJ1-4; D is unresolved. Germline V gene lookup returns CDR1 LNHDA and CDR2 SQIVND (reference sequence). This CDR3 region has 15 residues. V dropped 6 bases and J dropped 4 bases, with 15 bases sitting between them.

This clonotype occurred many times. The V and J genes are TRBV20-1 and TRBJ2-5, with D hard to call. This CDR3 is 12 amino acids long. V gave up 6 bases and J gave up 4 bases, with 12 bases separating them. The germline V gene encodes CDR1 DFQATT and CDR2 SNEGSKA (reference sequence). As DNA, the CDR3 is TGCAGTGCCCTTGGTCTGGGAGAGACCCAGTACTTC. Its translation: CSALGLGETQYF.

Comment on this clonotype: A much larger clone differs from this one at a single base, so this may be a read error. The CDR3 sequence: CASSVGGGQEESQHF. The CDR3, as DNA: TGTGCCAGCAGCGTTGGGGGTGGGCAGGAGGAGTCCCAGCATTTT. The chain has TRBV9 and TRBJ1-5; tentatively, D is TRBD1 (5 bases). The CDR3 is made up of 15 amino acids. V was clipped by 2 bases and J by 11 bases, with 20 bases between them. The germline CDR1 and CDR2 sequences are SGDLS and YYNGEE.

This clonotype was recorded at least ten times. The V gene is TRBV9, the J gene TRBJ2-2; perhaps TRBD2 as D (6 bases). This CDR3 has 14 residues. Germline V gene sequence: CDR1 SGDLS, CDR2 YYNGEE. The ends were cut back, 0 bases at V and 7 bases at J, with 10 bases in the middle. The DNA of the CDR3 is TGTGCCAGCAGCGTAGTTGCGGAGGGCGGGGAGCTGTTTTTT. Translation gives CASSVVAEGGELFF.

This clonotype was seen repeatedly, ten times or more. The chain recombines TRBV10-3 with TRBJ2-1; TRBD2 matches at 11 bases. The germline V gene encodes CDR1 ENHRY and CDR2 SYGVKD. The CDR3 runs to 15 residues. With V trimmed by 9 bases and J by 0 bases, 4 bases remained unmatched. CDR3 in amino acids: CAISSGRTSYNEQFF. The DNA for the CDR3 is TGTGCCATATCTAGCGGGAGGACCTCCTACAATGAGCAGTTCTTC.

The V call is TRBV5-5, the J call TRBJ2-3; D is ambiguous. The CDR3 totals 14 residues. Deletions cut 3 bases from V and 6 bases from J, with 14 bases between. The germline CDR1 and CDR2 sequences are SGHKS and YYEKEE (reference sequence). The CDR3 bases are TGTGCCAGCAGCTCGATCGTCGGTTGGGATACGCAGTATTTT. This encodes CASSSIVGWDTQYF.

This clonotype was observed many times. V is TRBV20-1 and J is TRBJ1-1; 8 bases agree with TRBD1. The ends lost 1 base at V and 0 bases at J; junction bases unmatched: 4. Germline lookup yields CDR1 DFQATT and CDR2 SNEGSKA (reference sequence). The CDR3 has 15 residues. The CDR3 coding sequence is TGCAGTGCTAGAGCTCAGGGGGCCCTGAACACTGAAGCTTTCTTT. Translated, it gives CSARAQGALNTEAFF.

This clonotype has just one count. The V call is TRBV7-9, the J call TRBJ1-1, with D hard to call. Germline V lookup: CDR1 SEHNR, CDR2 FQNEAQ (reference sequence). The CDR3 is 12 residues long. V dropped 3 bases and J dropped 4 bases, with 6 bases sitting between them. CDR3 in amino acids: CASSFEVTEAFF. Written as DNA, the CDR3 is TGTGCCAGCAGCTTCGAGGTCACTGAAGCTTTCTTT.

This clonotype was detected ten times or more. V usage is TRBV6-4 and J usage is TRBJ1-1; a possible D gene is TRBD1 (5 bases). Germline CDR1 is MRHNA and CDR2 is SNTAGT. The CDR3 is 16 amino acids. V was pared by 3 bases and J by 4 bases, with 18 bases between. CDR3 sequence reads: CASSESEGRLGTEAFF. The DNA of the CDR3 is TGTGCCAGCAGTGAGTCGGAGGGGCGGTTAGGCACTGAAGCTTTCTTT.

The chain carries TRBV10-3 and TRBJ2-3; 12 bases map to TRBD2. V was pared by 7 bases and J by 9 bases, with 11 bases of the junction left unmatched. The CDR3 has 15 amino acids. Germline CDR1 ENHRY, CDR2 SYGVKD. The CDR3 loop reads CAIKETSGSTKTQYF. In DNA, the CDR3 is TGTGCCATCAAGGAGACTAGCGGGAGTACCAAAACGCAGTATTTT.

The chain couples TRBV20-1 to TRBJ2-7; D is undetermined. The germline V gene has CDR1 DFQATT and CDR2 SNEGSKA (reference sequence). With 3 bases removed from V and 5 bases from J, the gap between germline ends came to 11 bases. The CDR3 covers 12 residues. In nucleotides, the CDR3 is TGCAGTGCTAGTCCGGGCATCCACGAGCAGTACTTC. Encoded protein: CSASPGIHEQYF.

This clonotype was counted between two and nine times. The gene calls are TRBV2 and TRBJ1-2; D is uncertain. Trimming stripped 1 base from V and 0 bases from J, with 3 bases between. The CDR3 consists of 13 residues. The V gene's germline CDR1 is SNHLY and CDR2 FYNNEI. The CDR3 loop is CASSEEANYGYTF. CDR3 coding DNA: TGTGCCAGCAGTGAAGAAGCTAACTATGGCTACACCTTC.

The chain joins TRBV2 to TRBJ2-3; no clear D gene. V lost 7 bases and J lost 3, with 5 bases in between. The CDR3 is made up of 11 amino acids. Germline CDR1 and CDR2: SNHLY and FYNNEI. Written as DNA, the CDR3 is TGTGCCAGCATGAAGACAGATACGCAGTATTTT. This encodes CASMKTDTQYF. The whole variable domain, filled in from reference TRBV2 and TRBJ2-3, reads EPEVTQTPSHQVTQMGQEVILRCVPISNHLYFYWYRQILGQKVEFLVSFYNNEISEKSEIFDDQFSVERPDGSNFTLKIRSTKLEDSAMYFCASMKTDTQYFGPGTRLTVL.

This clonotype came up a few times. The chain combines TRBV24-1 with TRBJ2-7, with 13 bases matching TRBD2. Germline values: CDR1 KGHDR, CDR2 SFDVKD. The length of the CDR3 is 16 residues. Trimming took 4 bases from V and 9 from J; bases not matched to a gene: 11. The CDR3 DNA is TGTGCCACCAGTGAACCCGGAGGACTAGCGGGAGAAAGGCAGTACTTC. Translating it yields CATSEPGGLAGERQYF.

The gene calls are TRBV11-1 and TRBJ1-5, with 7 positions matching TRBD1. This CDR3 spans 17 amino acids. V shed 6 bases, J shed 0 bases, and the junction held 11 bases outside the gene matches. Germline V gene lookup returns CDR1 SGHAT and CDR2 FQDESV (reference sequence). DNA of the CDR3: TGTGCCAGCAGTGTGGCAGGGGGTCCCTTTAGCAATCAGCCCCAGCATTTT. Protein: CASSVAGGPFSNQPQHF.

This clonotype was recorded many times. V usage is TRBV7-2 and J usage is TRBJ2-1; maybe TRBD2 (6 bases). V dropped 11 bases and J dropped 6 bases, with 14 bases sitting between them. Germline CDR1 is SGHTA and CDR2 is FQGNSA. This CDR3 has 12 amino acids. CDR3: CAGGAPFNEQFF. DNA for the CDR3: TGTGCCGGCGGGGCTCCATTCAATGAGCAGTTCTTC.

This clonotype has at least ten counts. The rearrangement uses TRBV14 and TRBJ1-1; unclear D gene. CDR3 length: 15 residues. Trimming stripped 4 bases from V and 2 bases from J, with 14 bases between. Germline V CDR1 and CDR2: SGHDN, FVKESK. CDR3 amino acids: CASSPYGAGNTEAFF. CDR3 in DNA: TGTGCCAGCAGCCCGTACGGAGCGGGAAACACTGAAGCTTTCTTT.

This clonotype was picked up a small number of times. J is TRBJ1-5 and V is TRBV18; 8 nucleotides match TRBD1. This CDR3 has 15 residues. Unmatched junction bases numbered 4, after V lost 2 bases and J lost 4 bases. Germline assignment: CDR1 KGHSH and CDR2 LQKENI. The CDR3 DNA is TGTGCCAGCTCACCAGGACAGGGTGAGAATCAGCCCCAGCATTTT. Protein product: CASSPGQGENQPQHF.

The chain employs TRBV29-1 and TRBJ2-3; 7 bases are shared with TRBD1. V lost 4 bases to trimming and J lost 0 bases; unmatched junction nucleotides: 4. This CDR3 contains 14 residues. Germline values: CDR1 SQVTM, CDR2 ANQGSEA. As DNA, the CDR3 is TGCAGCGTTGCAACAGGGGTTAGCACAGATACGCAGTATTTT. Protein product: CSVATGVSTDTQYF.

The rearrangement uses TRBV27 and TRBJ2-2, with 7 bases aligning to TRBD1. The length of the CDR3 is 16 residues. The trim removed 6 bases at V and 3 bases at J, leaving 10 bases unmatched. Per germline, CDR1 MNHEY and CDR2 SMNVEV (reference sequence). The CDR3 protein is CASSKTGSGYTGELFF. Here the CDR3 DNA reads TGTGCCAGCAGCAAGACAGGGTCGGGGTACACCGGGGAGCTGTTTTTT.

The gene calls are TRBV5-1 and TRBJ2-3; possibly TRBD1 or TRBD2 for D (5 bases each). Trimming took 4 bases from V and 2 from J, leaving 14 bases between them. Looked up from germline, CDR1 is SGHRS and CDR2 is YFSETQ. The CDR3 sequence is 15 residues long. The CDR3 DNA is TGCGCCAGCAGCGTGGGCCCCGGGACCACAGATACGCAGTATTTT. Translated, it gives CASSVGPGTTDTQYF.